The 8 T cell receptor beta chains below come from one sample, sequenced in a study of graft-versus-host responses after intestinal transplantation. The repertoire was sequenced with immunoSEQ multiplex PCR; TCRdb's copy has only in-frame clones and lacks some. The data show about 31,000 clones, roughly 80% seen once. Their target antigens are unknown. The sample consisted of unstimulated CD8+ T cells sorted from spleen or lymph node cells, taken before intestinal transplant. The receptors derive from a human donor who received an intestinal transplant.

This chain joins TRBV7-6 and TRBJ2-3, with TRBD1 as a possible D gene (6 bases). V was cut by 5 bases and J by 6 bases, with 12 bases left in between. This CDR3 has 13 residues. From germline, CDR1 is SGHVS and CDR2 FNYEAQ. In DNA, the CDR3 is TGTGCCAGCAGCAGGGGGATCCGGGATACGCAGTATTTT. This translates into CASSRGIRDTQYF.

The CDR3: CASSPRTGSSYEQYF. In DNA form, the CDR3 reads TGCGCCAGCAGTCCACGGACGGGGAGCTCCTACGAGCAGTACTTC. The chain links TRBV4-1 to TRBJ2-7; a weak D match, TRBD2 (5 bases). CDR3 length: 15 residues. Trimming pared 6 bases from V and 0 bases from J, leaving 15 bases between. Germline CDR1 is MGHRA and CDR2 is YSYEKL.

This chain connects TRBV15 to TRBJ2-7; 7 bases match TRBD1. After removal of 5 bases from V and 3 bases from J, the junction contained 4 bases not matched to a gene. Germline V lookup: CDR1 LNHNV, CDR2 YYDKDF (reference sequence). The CDR3 is made up of 13 amino acids. This chain's CDR3 is CATSDRARYEQYF. Written as DNA, the CDR3 is TGTGCCACCAGCGACAGGGCCCGCTACGAGCAGTACTTC.

V gene TRBV19 combines with J gene TRBJ2-5, with D tentatively TRBD2 (5 bases). V lost 7 bases and J lost 2, with 17 bases in between. Germline V gives CDR1 LNHDA, CDR2 SQIVND (reference sequence). The CDR3 consists of 15 residues. The CDR3 nucleotides read TGTGCCAGTACCCTGGGGTTCGGGGAACAAGAGACCCAGTACTTC. Encoded protein: CASTLGFGEQETQYF.

This clone was seen a few times. This chain connects TRBV6-5 to TRBJ1-3, with D maybe TRBD1 (6 bases). The CDR3 sequence is 15 residues long. Germline values: CDR1 MNHEY, CDR2 SVGAGI. The V end was cut by 6 bases, the J end by 4 bases, with 16 bases between. The CDR3 is CASSRNQGPGNTIYF. CDR3 in DNA: TGTGCCAGCAGCCGCAATCAGGGGCCGGGAAACACCATATATTTT.

CDR3 DNA: TGTGCCAGCGGGCCTAGCGGAGCCCCCTACGAGCAGTACTTC. Protein sequence: CASGPSGAPYEQYF. This chain joins TRBV9 and TRBJ2-7; 7 bases map to TRBD2. V lost 7 bases to trimming and J lost 2 bases; unmatched junction nucleotides: 9. Per germline, CDR1 SGDLS and CDR2 YYNGEE. The CDR3 is made up of 14 amino acids.

This clone was picked up a small number of times. The chain carries TRBV6-1 and TRBJ1-5; the match to TRBD1 covers 9 bases. V shed 1 base, J shed 7 bases, and the junction held 2 bases outside the gene matches. Germline-derived CDR1 and CDR2 are MNHNS and SASEGT. The CDR3 runs 14 residues. The CDR3 is CASSEGQGGQPQHF. CDR3 in DNA: TGTGCCAGCAGTGAAGGACAGGGGGGCCAGCCCCAGCATTTT.

The table lists this clone with a count of one. The chain recombines TRBV11-2 with TRBJ2-7, with D perhaps matching TRBD1 (6 bases). V lost 1 base and J 1 base, leaving 11 bases between the germline ends. From germline, CDR1 is SGHAT and CDR2 FQNNGV. The CDR3 loop spans 15 amino acids. The CDR3 region is CASSLGDRYSYEQYF. The CDR3 nucleotides read TGTGCCAGCAGCTTAGGCGACAGGTATTCCTACGAGCAGTACTTC. Supplemented by reference TRBV11-2 and TRBJ2-7, the full variable domain reads EAGVAQSPRYKIIEKRQSVAFWCNPISGHATLYWYQQILGQGPKLLIQFQNNGVVDDSQLPKDRFSAERLKGVDSTLKIQPAKLEDSAVYLCASSLGDRYSYEQYFGPGTRLTVT.